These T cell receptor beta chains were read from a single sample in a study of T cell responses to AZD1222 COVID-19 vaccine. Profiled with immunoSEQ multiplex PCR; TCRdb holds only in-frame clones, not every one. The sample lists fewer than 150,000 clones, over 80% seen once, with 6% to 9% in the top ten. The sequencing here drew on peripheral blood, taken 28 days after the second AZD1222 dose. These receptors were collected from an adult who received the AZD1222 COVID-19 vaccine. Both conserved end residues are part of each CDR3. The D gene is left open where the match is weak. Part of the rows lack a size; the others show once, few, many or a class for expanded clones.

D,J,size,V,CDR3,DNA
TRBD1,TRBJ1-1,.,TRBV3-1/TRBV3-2,CASSLEAGGARTFF,TGTGCCAGCAGCCTAGAAGCAGGGGGCGCGAGGACTTTCTTT
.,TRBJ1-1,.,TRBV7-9,CASSSGRDEAFF,TGTGCCAGCAGCTCAGGGCGGGATGAAGCTTTCTTT
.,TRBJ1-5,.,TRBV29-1,CSVIQGSNQPQHF,TGCAGCGTTATACAGGGTAGCAATCAGCCCCAGCATTTT
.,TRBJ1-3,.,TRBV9,CASRAGDQPIYSGNTIYF,TGTGCCAGCAGGGCGGGGGACCAACCCATCTACTCTGGAAACACCATATATTTT
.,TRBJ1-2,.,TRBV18,CASSPMQSTFYGYTF,TGTGCCAGCTCACCTATGCAAAGTACCTTCTATGGCTACACCTTC
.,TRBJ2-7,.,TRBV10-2,CASSDYSYEQYF,TGCGCCAGCAGTGATTACAGCTACGAGCAGTACTTC
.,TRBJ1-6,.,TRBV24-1,CATPRLLGEGSPLHF,TGTGCCACTCCGAGATTGTTGGGGGAGGGTTCACCCCTCCACTTT
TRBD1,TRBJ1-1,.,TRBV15,CATEGTAYEAFF,TGTGCCACCGAAGGGACAGCGTACGAAGCTTTCTTT
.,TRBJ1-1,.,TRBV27,CASSLGRQQNTEAFF,TGTGCCAGCAGTTTAGGTCGGCAGCAGAACACTGAAGCTTTCTTT
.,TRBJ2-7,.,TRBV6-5,CASEGLRFSSYEQYF,TGTGCCAGCGAGGGGTTACGTTTCAGCTCCTACGAGCAGTACTTC
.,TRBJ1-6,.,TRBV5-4,CASSPGEGSPLHF,TGTGCCAGCAGCCCCGGGGAGGGTTCACCCCTCCACTTT
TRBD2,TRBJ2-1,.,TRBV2,CASSDPGQGVASGRLNEQFF,TGTGCCAGCAGTGATCCTGGGCAGGGGGTTGCTAGCGGGAGACTCAATGAGCAGTTCTTC
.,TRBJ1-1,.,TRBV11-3,CASSFGTTTEAFF,TGTGCCAGCAGCTTCGGGACAACCACTGAAGCTTTCTTT
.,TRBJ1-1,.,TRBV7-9,CASSLSRTLEAFF,TGTGCCAGCAGCTTATCCAGGACACTCGAAGCTTTCTTT
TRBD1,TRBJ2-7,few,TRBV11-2,CASSSRAPGQGVYEQYF,TGTGCCAGCAGCTCTAGAGCTCCGGGACAGGGAGTTTACGAGCAGTACTTC
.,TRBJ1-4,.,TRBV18,CASSLRPTGDEKLFF,TGTGCCAGCTCCCTTCGGCCCACCGGGGATGAAAAACTGTTTTTT
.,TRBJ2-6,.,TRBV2,CASSDRSSGANVLTF,TGTGCCAGCAGCGACAGGAGCTCTGGGGCCAACGTCCTGACTTTC
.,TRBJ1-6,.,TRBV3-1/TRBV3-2,CASSQRRLGDSPLHF,TGTGCCAGCAGCCAGAGACGGCTCGGGGATTCACCCCTCCACTTT
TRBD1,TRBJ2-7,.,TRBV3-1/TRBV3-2,CASSHGDRTYEQYF,TGTGCCAGCAGCCACGGGGACAGGACCTACGAGCAGTACTTC